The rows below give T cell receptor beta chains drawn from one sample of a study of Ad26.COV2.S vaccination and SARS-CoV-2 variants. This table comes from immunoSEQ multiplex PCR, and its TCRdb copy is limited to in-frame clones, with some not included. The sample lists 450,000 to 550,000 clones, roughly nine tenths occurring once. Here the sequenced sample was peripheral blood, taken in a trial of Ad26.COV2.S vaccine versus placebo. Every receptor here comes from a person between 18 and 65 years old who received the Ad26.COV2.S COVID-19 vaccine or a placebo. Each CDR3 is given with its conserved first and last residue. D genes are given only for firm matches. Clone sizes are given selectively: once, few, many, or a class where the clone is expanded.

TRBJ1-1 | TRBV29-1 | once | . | TGCAGCGTTGAAGGATTCATGAACACTGAAGCTTTCTTT | CSVEGFMNTEAFF
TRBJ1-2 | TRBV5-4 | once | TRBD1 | TGTGCCAGCAGCTTGGCCGGGACAGGGGGCGACTATGGCTACACCTTC | CASSLAGTGGDYGYTF
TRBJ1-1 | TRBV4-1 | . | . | TGCGCCAGCAGCCAAGTTTCGGGGATAAACACTGAAGCTTTCTTT | CASSQVSGINTEAFF
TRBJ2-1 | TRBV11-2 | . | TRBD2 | TGTGCCAGCAGCTTCTACCTCCTAGCGGGGGGTTACAATGAGCAGTTCTTC | CASSFYLLAGGYNEQFF
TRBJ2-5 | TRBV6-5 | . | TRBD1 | TGTGCCAGCAGTTCGACAGGGGTGGTAGAGACCCAGTACTTC | CASSSTGVVETQYF
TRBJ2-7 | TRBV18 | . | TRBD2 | TGTGCCAGCTCTCATGGACTAGCGGATTCCTACGAGCAGTACTTC | CASSHGLADSYEQYF
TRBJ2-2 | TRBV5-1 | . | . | TGCGCCAGCAGCTTGGCCAGGGTTACCGGGGAGCTGTTTTTT | CASSLARVTGELFF
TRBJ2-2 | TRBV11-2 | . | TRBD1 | TGTGCCAGCCGGACAGGGAATACCGGGGAGCTGTTTTTT | CASRTGNTGELFF
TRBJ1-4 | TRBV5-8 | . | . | TGTGCCAGCAGCTTGTTTGGGACAATAAATGAAAAACTGTTTTTT | CASSLFGTINEKLFF
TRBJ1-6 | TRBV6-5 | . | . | TGTGCCAGCGGGGTTGCAGGGGCATATAATTCACCCCTCCACTTT | CASGVAGAYNSPLHF
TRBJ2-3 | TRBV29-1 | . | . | TGCAGCGTTGCGATATCGGCGGGCCCAGATACGCAGTATTTT | CSVAISAGPDTQYF
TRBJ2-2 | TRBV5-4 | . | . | TGTGCCAGCAGCTTGTATCACAACACCGGGGAGCTGTTTTTT | CASSLYHNTGELFF
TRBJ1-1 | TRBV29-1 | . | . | TGCAGCGTTGAAACCCAGACAGGAAACACTGAAGCTTTCTTT | CSVETQTGNTEAFF
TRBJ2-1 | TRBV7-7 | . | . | TGTGCTAGCACTAAACTCTCTAGGAGCTCCTACAATGAGCAGTTCTTC | CASTKLSRSSYNEQFF
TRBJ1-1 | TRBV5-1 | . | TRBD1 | TGCGCCAGCAGCTACGGACAGGGTGAAGCTTTCTTT | CASSYGQGEAFF
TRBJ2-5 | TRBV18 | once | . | TGTGCCAGCTCACCATTTTTCGGGGAAGAGACCCAGTACTTC | CASSPFFGEETQYF
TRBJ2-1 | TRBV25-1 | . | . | TGTGCCAGCAGCCCCGGCCAGCTTCCCCATGAGCAGTTCTTC | CASSPGQLPHEQFF
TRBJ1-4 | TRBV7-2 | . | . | TGTGCCAGCAGCCTAACCGGGACCTTCGGGGAAAAACTGTTTTTT | CASSLTGTFGEKLFF
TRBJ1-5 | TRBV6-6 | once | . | TGTGCCAGCAGTTACTCGAAACTCCAGCCCCAGCATTTT | CASSYSKLQPQHF
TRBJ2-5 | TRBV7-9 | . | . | TGTGCCAGCATCAGGGACCAAGAGACCCAGTACTTC | CASIRDQETQYF
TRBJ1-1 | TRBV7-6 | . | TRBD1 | TGTGCCAGCAGCTTAGTGGGGACAGGAGTGAACACTGAAGCTTTCTTT | CASSLVGTGVNTEAFF
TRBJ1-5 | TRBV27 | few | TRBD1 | TGTGCCAGCAGACCCACAGGGGGACATAGCAATCAGCCCCAGCATTTT | CASRPTGGHSNQPQHF